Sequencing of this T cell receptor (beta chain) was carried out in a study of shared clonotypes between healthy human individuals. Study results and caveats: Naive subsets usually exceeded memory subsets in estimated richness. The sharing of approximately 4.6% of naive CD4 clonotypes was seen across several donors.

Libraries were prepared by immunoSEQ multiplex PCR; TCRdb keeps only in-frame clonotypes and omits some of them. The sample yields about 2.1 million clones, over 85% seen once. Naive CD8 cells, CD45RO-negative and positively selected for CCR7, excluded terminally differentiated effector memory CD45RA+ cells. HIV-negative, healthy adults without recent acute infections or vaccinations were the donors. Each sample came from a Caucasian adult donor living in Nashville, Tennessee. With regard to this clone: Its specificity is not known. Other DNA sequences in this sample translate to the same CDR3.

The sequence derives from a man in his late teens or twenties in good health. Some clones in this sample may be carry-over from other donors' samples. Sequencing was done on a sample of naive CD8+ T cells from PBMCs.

In nucleotides, the CDR3 is TGTGCCATCAGTGGAGCATCCTACGAGCAGTACTTC. This translates into CAISGASYEQYF. The chain carries TRBV10-3 and TRBJ2-7; D is undetermined. The CDR3 spans 12 residues. In germline, CDR1 is ENHRY, CDR2 SYGVKD. The V and J ends lost 4 bases and 1 base respectively, with 5 bases between them.